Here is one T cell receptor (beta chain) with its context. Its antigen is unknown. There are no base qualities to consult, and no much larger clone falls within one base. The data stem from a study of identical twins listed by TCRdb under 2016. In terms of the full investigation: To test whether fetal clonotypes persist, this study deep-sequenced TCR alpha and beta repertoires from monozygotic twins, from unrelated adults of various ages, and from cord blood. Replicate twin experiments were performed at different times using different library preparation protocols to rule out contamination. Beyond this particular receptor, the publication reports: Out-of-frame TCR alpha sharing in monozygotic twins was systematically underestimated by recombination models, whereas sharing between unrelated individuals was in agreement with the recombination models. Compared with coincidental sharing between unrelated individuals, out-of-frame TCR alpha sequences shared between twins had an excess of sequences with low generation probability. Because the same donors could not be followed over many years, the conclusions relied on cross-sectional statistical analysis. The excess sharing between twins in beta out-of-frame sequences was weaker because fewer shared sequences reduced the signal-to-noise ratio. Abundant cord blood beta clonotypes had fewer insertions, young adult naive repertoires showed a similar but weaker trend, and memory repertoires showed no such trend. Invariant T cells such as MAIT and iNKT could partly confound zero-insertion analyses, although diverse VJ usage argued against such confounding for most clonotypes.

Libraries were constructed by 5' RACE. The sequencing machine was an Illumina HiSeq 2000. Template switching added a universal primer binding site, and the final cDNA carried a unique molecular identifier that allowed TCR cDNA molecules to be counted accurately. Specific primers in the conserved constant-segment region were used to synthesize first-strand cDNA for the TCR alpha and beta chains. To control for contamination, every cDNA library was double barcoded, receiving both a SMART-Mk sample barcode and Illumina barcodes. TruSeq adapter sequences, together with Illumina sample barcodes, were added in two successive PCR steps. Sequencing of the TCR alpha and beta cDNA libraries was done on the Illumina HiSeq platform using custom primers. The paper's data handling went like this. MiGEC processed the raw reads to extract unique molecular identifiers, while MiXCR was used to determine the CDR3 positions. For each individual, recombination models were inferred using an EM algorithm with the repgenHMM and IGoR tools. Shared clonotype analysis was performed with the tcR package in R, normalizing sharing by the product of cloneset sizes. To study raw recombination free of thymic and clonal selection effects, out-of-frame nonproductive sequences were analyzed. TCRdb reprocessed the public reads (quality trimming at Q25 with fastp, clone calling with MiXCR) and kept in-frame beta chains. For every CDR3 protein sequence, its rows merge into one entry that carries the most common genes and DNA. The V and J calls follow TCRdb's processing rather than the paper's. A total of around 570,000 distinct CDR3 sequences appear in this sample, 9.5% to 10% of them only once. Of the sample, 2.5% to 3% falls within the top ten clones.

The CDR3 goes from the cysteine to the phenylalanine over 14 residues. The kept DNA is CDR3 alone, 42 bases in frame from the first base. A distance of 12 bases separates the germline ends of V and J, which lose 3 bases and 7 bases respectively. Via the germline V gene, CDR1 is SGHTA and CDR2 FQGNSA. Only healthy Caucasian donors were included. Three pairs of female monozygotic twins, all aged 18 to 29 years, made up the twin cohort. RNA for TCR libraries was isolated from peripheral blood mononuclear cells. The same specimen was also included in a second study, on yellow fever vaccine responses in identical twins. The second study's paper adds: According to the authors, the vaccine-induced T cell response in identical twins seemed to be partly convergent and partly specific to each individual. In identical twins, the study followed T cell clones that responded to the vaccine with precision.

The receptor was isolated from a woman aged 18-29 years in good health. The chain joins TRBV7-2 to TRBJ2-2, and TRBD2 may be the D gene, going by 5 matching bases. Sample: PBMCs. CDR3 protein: CASSFGPGSGELFF. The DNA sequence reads TGTGCCAGCAGCTTCGGCCCGGGGAGCGGGGAGCTGTTTTTT.